Listed here are 27 T cell receptor beta chains from one sample, sequenced in a study of T cell responses to AZD1222 COVID-19 vaccine. Using immunoSEQ multiplex PCR, the repertoire was profiled, and TCRdb retains in-frame clones only, with some absent. Of around 150,000 clones in the sample, around 90% were seen once. The sample consisted of peripheral blood, taken 28 days after the second AZD1222 dose. The receptor set was obtained from an adult who received the AZD1222 COVID-19 vaccine.

The V and J genes are TRBV6-5 and TRBJ2-7; a possible D gene is TRBD1 (6 bases). V lost 4 bases and J lost 3, with 13 bases in between. This CDR3 is 14 amino acids long. Germline loops: CDR1 MNHEY, CDR2 SVGAGI. This chain's CDR3 is CASSFRGRGYEQYF. CDR3 bases: TGTGCCAGCAGTTTCAGGGGCCGCGGCTACGAGCAGTACTTC.

The DNA of the CDR3 is TGTGCCAGCAGCTTGGTAGGACAGGGATTCTCAGATACGCAGTATTTT. Translation: CASSLVGQGFSDTQYF. This rearrangement joins TRBV5-4 to TRBJ2-3; 8 nucleotides match TRBD1. J gave up 4 bases and V 0 bases, and 7 bases lay outside the gene matches. Germline-derived CDR1 and CDR2 are SGHNT and YYREEE (reference sequence). The length of the CDR3 is 16 residues.

This sequence joins TRBV27 and TRBJ2-7; D is possibly TRBD1 (5 bases). The CDR3 sequence is 13 residues long. CDR1 MNHEY and CDR2 SMNVEV come from the germline V gene (reference sequence). V lost 7 bases and J lost 3, with 13 bases in between. The CDR3 DNA reads as TGTGCCAGCAAAAGGGGTGGCATCTACGAGCAGTACTTC. Protein: CASKRGGIYEQYF.

The CDR3 region is CASSTRGRPLSYGYTF. The CDR3 bases are TGTGCCAGTAGTACGAGGGGACGTCCACTCTCCTATGGCTACACCTTC. The chain employs TRBV19 and TRBJ1-2; tentatively, D is TRBD1 (5 bases). CDR1 LNHDA and CDR2 SQIVND come from the germline V gene (reference sequence). Trimming removed 4 bases at V and 4 bases at J, with 19 bases between. This CDR3 spans 16 amino acids.

This clone was recorded a few times. The rearrangement uses TRBV6-5 and TRBJ2-5; 8 nucleotides align to TRBD2. Germline V CDR1 and CDR2: MNHEY, SVGAGI. CDR3 size: 16 residues. Trimming cost V 2 bases and J 0 bases; bases outside gene matches: 5. Here the CDR3 reads CASSYDTSGDQETQYF. The CDR3 DNA reads TGTGCCAGCAGTTACGACACTAGCGGAGACCAAGAGACCCAGTACTTC.

Here the CDR3 reads CASSQISAGRKETQYF. The CDR3 region has the DNA TGTGCCAGCAGCCAAATTTCGGCAGGGAGAAAAGAGACCCAGTACTTC. V usage is TRBV3-1 (or the pseudogene TRBV3-2) and J usage is TRBJ2-5, with D possibly being TRBD1 or TRBD2 (5 bases each). Germline V CDR1 and CDR2: LGHDT, YNNKEL (reference sequence). This CDR3 comprises 16 residues. The V end was cut by 2 bases, the J end by 3 bases, with 16 bases between.

This clone was detected only once. V is TRBV5-1 and J is TRBJ2-5; D is unclear. This CDR3 is built from 12 residues. Trimming stripped 5 bases from V and 2 bases from J, with 7 bases between. Per the germline V gene, CDR1 is SGHRS and CDR2 is YFSETQ. CDR3 loop: CASRTVQETQYF. The CDR3 DNA sequence: TGCGCCAGCAGAACAGTACAAGAGACCCAGTACTTC.

The chain has TRBV7-9 and TRBJ2-7, with 10 bases aligning to TRBD2. Per the germline V gene, CDR1 is SEHNR and CDR2 is FQNEAQ (reference sequence). V lost 6 bases and J lost 6; bases outside the gene matches: 5. The length of the CDR3 is 13 residues. CDR3: CASRASGRGEQYF. CDR3 in DNA: TGTGCCAGCAGGGCTAGCGGGAGAGGCGAGCAGTACTTC. The whole variable domain, remainder taken from reference TRBV7-9 and TRBJ2-7, is DTGVSQNPRHKITKRGQNVTFRCDPISEHNRLYWYRQTLGQGPEFLTYFQNEAQLEKSRLLSDRFSAERPKGSFSTLEIQRTEQGDSAMYLCASRASGRGEQYFGPGTRLTVT.

The chain is built from TRBV11-3 and TRBJ2-2; 12 nucleotides align to TRBD2. Trimming removed 4 bases from V and 5 bases from J; junction bases left unmatched: 2. Germline values: CDR1 SGHNT, CDR2 YENEEA. The CDR3 consists of 15 residues. In nucleotides, the CDR3 is TGTGCCAGCAGCTCTGGGACTAGCGGGACCGGGGAGCTGTTTTTT. It is translated as CASSSGTSGTGELFF.

The chain couples TRBV28 to TRBJ1-5, with 10 bases fitting TRBD1. The germline V gene encodes CDR1 MDHEN and CDR2 SYDVKM. Losses at the gene ends were 6 bases for V and 5 bases for J; bases not matched to a gene: 4. This CDR3 contains 14 residues. CDR3 DNA sequence: TGTGCCAGCAGCTCAGGACAGGGGGATCAGCCCCAGCATTTT. Its translation is CASSSGQGDQPQHF.

The gene calls are TRBV2 and TRBJ2-7, with TRBD2 matching 9 bases. This CDR3 has 14 amino acids. Germline V CDR1 and CDR2: SNHLY, FYNNEI. J lost 4 bases, V lost 7 bases, and 8 bases had no gene match. The CDR3 DNA sequence: TGTGCCAGCACCTTGGAACTAGCGGGTTACGAGCAGTACTTC. It translates to CASTLELAGYEQYF.

The CDR3 region is CASSSGPNQETQYF. The DNA for the CDR3 is TGTGCCAGCAGTTCCGGGCCTAACCAAGAGACCCAGTACTTC. V gene TRBV25-1 combines with J gene TRBJ2-5, with D uncertain. In germline, CDR1 is MGHDK, CDR2 SYGVNS. The CDR3 is 14 residues long. V lost 5 bases, J lost 0 bases, and 10 bases lay in between.

The chain combines TRBV23-1 with TRBJ2-1, with TRBD2 identical over 7 bases. TRBV23-1 is an ORF; its function is uncertain. The V and J ends lost 2 bases and 7 bases, in that order; junction bases with no gene match: 8. This CDR3 comprises 15 residues. In DNA form, the CDR3 reads TGCGCCAGCAGTCAACTTGCGGGAGTAACAAATGAGCAGTTCTTC. Translated, it gives CASSQLAGVTNEQFF.

CDR3 DNA sequence: TGTGCCAGCGAGGGACAGAAAGTTCCTGGCTACACCTTC. Its translation is CASEGQKVPGYTF. V is TRBV25-1 and J is TRBJ1-2, with 7 bases matching TRBD1. Germline V gene sequence: CDR1 MGHDK, CDR2 SYGVNS. V lost 8 bases and J lost 7; bases outside the gene matches: 10. The CDR3 loop spans 13 amino acids.

This clone was recorded a few times. The chain couples TRBV12-5 to TRBJ2-5; D unresolved. The CDR3 runs 12 residues. Trimming left V 3 bases short and J 9 bases short, with 11 bases between. Germline V gives CDR1 LGHNT, CDR2 FRNRAP. The CDR3: CASGFDLLAQYF. CDR3 sequence (DNA): TGTGCTAGTGGTTTTGACCTCCTCGCCCAGTACTTC.

V and J are TRBV29-1 and TRBJ2-1, with D possibly called TRBD1 or TRBD2 (5 bases each). V shed 6 bases and J shed 9 bases, with 15 bases lying between them. CDR3 length equals 12 residues. Germline-derived CDR1 and CDR2 are SQVTM and ANQGSEA. The CDR3 DNA follows: TGCAGCGTGGGCCACCAGGGACGTGAGCAGTTCTTC. Its protein product is CSVGHQGREQFF.

The gene calls are TRBV12-3 or TRBV12-4 and TRBJ1-2; 7 bases fit TRBD1. The V segment lost 5 bases and the J segment 8 bases; nucleotides outside the gene matches: 8. The CDR3 has 13 amino acids. Here the CDR3 reads CASSLDRLEGYTF. CDR3 bases: TGTGCCAGCAGTCTGGACAGGCTGGAAGGCTACACCTTC.

The chain uses TRBV5-4 and TRBJ2-1; 10 positions match TRBD1. The CDR3 consists of 14 residues. V shed 0 bases and J 6 bases; nucleotides not matched to a gene: 0. Germline V gives CDR1 SGHNT, CDR2 YYREEE (reference sequence). The CDR3 DNA reads as TGTGCCAGCAGCTTGGGGACAGGGGGCAATGAGCAGTTCTTC. Its protein is CASSLGTGGNEQFF.

V usage is TRBV19 and J usage is TRBJ1-5; the match to TRBD1 covers 9 bases. V was pared by 3 bases and J by 6 bases, with 9 bases of the junction left unmatched. This CDR3 is built from 16 residues. CDR1 and CDR2 from the germline V gene are LNHDA and SQIVND (reference sequence). CDR3 amino acids: CASSILVGQGLQPQHF. CDR3 nucleotide sequence: TGTGCCAGTAGTATCTTGGTGGGACAGGGTCTTCAGCCCCAGCATTTT.

The V and J genes are TRBV11-2 and TRBJ1-3; D perhaps matches TRBD1 (6 bases). This CDR3 is 15 amino acids long. V was pared by 6 bases and J by 0 bases, with 12 bases between. Germline CDR1 and CDR2: SGHAT and FQNNGV. CDR3 sequence reads: CASSSTGSSGNTIYF. CDR3 sequence (DNA): TGTGCCAGCAGTTCGACAGGCTCCTCTGGAAACACCATATATTTT.

CDR3 protein: CASSPDDYGYTF. CDR3 nucleotides: TGTGCCAGCAGTCCTGATGACTATGGCTACACCTTC. The genes are TRBV2 and TRBJ1-2; D remains ambiguous. V was clipped by 5 bases and J by 3 bases, with 7 bases between them. Germline V gene sequence: CDR1 SNHLY, CDR2 FYNNEI. CDR3 length equals 12 residues.

The CDR3 nucleotides are TGTGCCAGCAGTTCCTACAGGGGGCCCTCCTACGAGCAGTACTTC. It translates to CASSSYRGPSYEQYF. The gene calls are TRBV27 and TRBJ2-7; 9 nucleotides align to TRBD1. Germline V gives CDR1 MNHEY, CDR2 SMNVEV (reference sequence). The CDR3 runs 15 residues. The V segment lost 4 bases and the J segment 0 bases; nucleotides outside the gene matches: 4.

The V call is TRBV20-1, the J call TRBJ2-7; no firm D call. The V gene lost 3 bases and the J gene lost 2 bases, with 17 bases spanning the gap. Germline CDR1 is DFQATT and CDR2 is SNEGSKA (reference sequence). The length of the CDR3 is 15 residues. The CDR3 DNA reads TGCAGTGCTAGTGGAGAGGTAGGAGCTCCCTACGAGCAGTACTTC. Translating it yields CSASGEVGAPYEQYF.

The rearrangement uses TRBV27 and TRBJ1-2; 7 nucleotides agree with TRBD1. CDR3 size: 16 residues. From germline, CDR1 is MNHEY and CDR2 SMNVEV (reference sequence). V shed 5 bases, J shed 2 bases, and the junction held 11 bases outside the gene matches. CDR3 bases: TGTGCCAGCAGTGCCAGACCGGGACAGATAAACTATGGCTACACCTTC. Translation gives CASSARPGQINYGYTF.

The CDR3 DNA reads TGTGCCAGCAGCCAAGGTGGACAGTCATTAGGAAAACTGTTTTTT. It specifies CASSQGGQSLGKLFF. The V and J genes are TRBV3-1 (or the pseudogene TRBV3-2) and TRBJ1-4; D might be TRBD1 (6 bases). Germline-derived CDR1 and CDR2 are LGHDT and YNNKEL (reference sequence). This CDR3 contains 15 residues. V lost 1 base, J lost 10 bases, and 16 bases lay in between.

The chain combines TRBV7-8 with TRBJ2-7; 9 positions match TRBD1. The germline CDR1 and CDR2 sequences are SGHVS and FQNEAQ. J was trimmed by 3 bases and V by 5 bases; bases with no gene match: 5. The CDR3 runs 14 residues. The CDR3 DNA reads TGTGCCAGCAGCGACGACAGGGGGATCTACGAGCAGTACTTC. This translates into CASSDDRGIYEQYF.

The genes are TRBV7-8 and TRBJ2-1, with 7 positions matching TRBD1. The junction had 4 bases not matched to a gene; V was cut back by 6 bases and J by 2 bases. The CDR3 length is 14 residues. CDR1 is SGHVS, CDR2 FQNEAQ, per germline. The CDR3 nucleotides are TGTGCCAGCAGTGGGACAGACACCTACAATGAGCAGTTCTTC. The encoded protein is CASSGTDTYNEQFF.